The 30 T cell receptor beta chains below were found in one sample sequenced in a study of cytomegalovirus exposure and HLA in healthy donors. 13 Jbeta primers and 60 Vbeta primers were used for the PCR. Generated by immunoSEQ multiplex PCR, the TCRdb table keeps only in-frame clones and is missing some. The sample records about 180,000 clones, about three quarters being singletons. Sequenced input: PBMCs. The origin of the receptors is a man aged 18 to 29 in good health and CMV-seronegative.

The chain has TRBV6-6 and TRBJ1-6, with TRBD1 matching 7 bases. The CDR3 extends over 16 amino acids. J gave up 5 bases and V 2 bases, and 6 bases lay outside the gene matches. Germline loops: CDR1 MNHNY, CDR2 SVGAGI (reference sequence). The CDR3 is CASSYIGGANNSPLHF. The DNA of the CDR3 is TGTGCCAGCAGTTACATAGGGGGCGCAAATAATTCACCCCTCCACTTT.

This clone was observed a handful of times. The V and J genes are TRBV30 and TRBJ2-1; TRBD2 agrees at 15 bases. Germline V gene lookup returns CDR1 GTSNPN and CDR2 SVGIG (reference sequence). Trimming at V came to 0 bases and at J to 9 bases, leaving 3 bases not matched to a gene. There are 15 residues in the CDR3. DNA for the CDR3: TGTGCCTGGAGTGTTAGGACTAGCGGGAGGGTTGAGCAGTTCTTC. This codes for CAWSVRTSGRVEQFF.

Details on this clone: The junction departs from the called germline gene at one end, perhaps through a read error. The V and J genes are TRBV7-7 and TRBJ2-5, with 7 bases identical to TRBD1. This CDR3 is 13 amino acids long. Germline V lookup: CDR1 SSHAT, CDR2 FNYEAQ (reference sequence). The CDR3 reads CASRRDSQETQYF. The CDR3 DNA reads as TGTGCTAGCAGACGGGACAGCCAAGAGACCCAGTACTTC.

This chain uses TRBV6-5 with TRBJ1-2; 8 nucleotides match TRBD1. The V gene end was trimmed by 8 bases and the J gene end by 4 bases; junction bases not matched to a gene: 9. CDR1 is MNHEY and CDR2 is SVGAGI in the germline V gene. This CDR3 region has 14 residues. The CDR3 sequence is CASAEDRAPYGYTF. CDR3 nucleotide sequence: TGTGCCAGCGCGGAGGACAGGGCCCCCTATGGCTACACCTTC.

This clone was detected only a few times. The chain couples TRBV10-3 to TRBJ2-1, with 10 nucleotides matching TRBD1. J was trimmed by 4 bases and V by 4 bases; bases with no gene match: 16. The CDR3 sequence is 19 residues long. CDR1 is ENHRY, CDR2 SYGVKD, per germline. The CDR3 sequence is CAISAPGQGPKAAYNEQFF. CDR3 nucleotides: TGTGCCATCAGTGCTCCGGGACAGGGGCCAAAGGCCGCATACAATGAGCAGTTCTTC.

This clone was observed a few times. This sequence joins TRBV5-6 and TRBJ2-1; maybe TRBD2 (5 bases). Germline assignment: CDR1 SGHDT and CDR2 YYEEEE. Trimming removed 2 bases from V and 5 bases from J, with 14 bases in between. CDR3 length equals 15 residues. The CDR3 region is CASSFVRGSNNEQFF. In DNA form, the CDR3 reads TGTGCCAGCAGCTTCGTTCGAGGGAGTAACAATGAGCAGTTCTTC.

The CDR3 loop reads CASSPLGTGRYEQYF. The CDR3 bases are TGTGCCAGCTCACCACTTGGGACAGGGAGGTACGAGCAGTACTTC. The chain joins TRBV18 to TRBJ2-7; 9 positions match TRBD1. With V trimmed by 1 base and J by 4 bases, 5 bases remained unmatched. CDR3 length equals 15 residues. Germline CDR1 KGHSH, CDR2 LQKENI.

This chain connects TRBV6-1 to TRBJ2-7, with a tentative D call TRBD2 (5 bases). The germline V gene encodes CDR1 MNHNS and CDR2 SASEGT. The V gene lost 0 bases and the J gene lost 0 bases, with 9 bases spanning the gap. The CDR3 spans 15 residues. The CDR3, as DNA: TGTGCCAGCAGTGAAGCGGCGGGTAGCTCCTACGAGCAGTACTTC. Its translation is CASSEAAGSSYEQYF.

V usage is TRBV5-4 and J usage is TRBJ1-3, with 9 bases aligning to TRBD1. The CDR3 length is 17 residues. V lost 0 bases to trimming and J lost 2 bases; unmatched junction nucleotides: 6. Germline assignment: CDR1 SGHNT and CDR2 YYREEE (reference sequence). The CDR3: CASSLGHRGQAGNTIYF. The CDR3 DNA follows: TGTGCCAGCAGCTTGGGACACAGGGGGCAGGCTGGAAACACCATATATTTT.

The chain combines TRBV2 with TRBJ1-1; TRBD1 aligns across 8 bases. The CDR3 totals 12 residues. The V gene end was trimmed by 9 bases and the J gene end by 8 bases; junction bases not matched to a gene: 8. The V gene's germline CDR1 is SNHLY and CDR2 FYNNEI. The CDR3 bases are TGTGCCAGTCAGGGGGCGGCGTCCGAAGCTTTCTTT. This translates into CASQGAASEAFF.

The V gene is TRBV5-6, the J gene TRBJ1-1, with D unresolved. The germline V and J ends were trimmed by 0 bases and 0 bases, with 6 bases remaining between them. CDR3 length equals 14 residues. Germline V gene sequence: CDR1 SGHDT, CDR2 YYEEEE. The CDR3 coding sequence is TGTGCCAGCAGCTTGGTCAGAATGAACACTGAAGCTTTCTTT. Its protein product is CASSLVRMNTEAFF.

The chain uses TRBV4-1 and TRBJ1-1; D is possibly TRBD1 (5 bases). This CDR3 spans 13 amino acids. V shed 2 bases and J shed 3 bases, with 7 bases lying between them. Germline V gives CDR1 MGHRA, CDR2 YSYEKL. Here the CDR3 DNA reads TGCGCCAGCAGCCAACAGGGATACACTGAAGCTTTCTTT. Protein product: CASSQQGYTEAFF.

This clone showed up just a few times. V usage is TRBV28 and J usage is TRBJ2-5; the D gene is possibly TRBD2 (5 bases). This CDR3 region has 14 residues. The germline CDR1 and CDR2 sequences are MDHEN and SYDVKM. V was clipped by 6 bases and J by 5 bases, with 16 bases between them. This chain's CDR3 is CASRDSGSRETQYF. CDR3 nucleotide sequence: TGTGCCAGCAGGGACTCGGGCTCTCGTGAGACCCAGTACTTC.

The J gene is TRBJ2-7, the V gene TRBV29-1; D possibly corresponds to TRBD2 (7 bases). Between the trimmed V and J ends, which lost 0 bases and 5 bases, there was a span of 11 bases. The length of the CDR3 is 13 residues. Germline CDR1 reads SQVTM; CDR2 reads ANQGSEA. The CDR3 is CSVEDSGGHEQYF. The CDR3, as DNA: TGCAGCGTTGAAGACTCGGGGGGCCACGAGCAGTACTTC.

The chain combines TRBV9 with TRBJ1-1; a possible D gene is TRBD1 (5 bases). The V gene lost 0 bases and the J gene lost 1 base, with 10 bases spanning the gap. CDR3 size: 15 residues. Germline V CDR1 and CDR2: SGDLS, YYNGEE. CDR3 DNA sequence: TGTGCCAGCAGCGTAGTATCAGGGTGGAACACTGAAGCTTTCTTT. Its protein is CASSVVSGWNTEAFF. The full variable domain, rest sourced from reference TRBV9 and TRBJ1-1, is DSGVTQTPKHLITATGQRVTLRCSPRSGDLSVYWYQQSLDQGLQFLIQYYNGEERAKGNILERFSAQQFPDLHSELNLSSLELGDSALYFCASSVVSGWNTEAFFGQGTRLTVV.

This clone has a single count. This sequence joins TRBV5-1 and TRBJ1-2; D might be TRBD1 (6 bases). There are 14 residues in the CDR3. Germline V CDR1 and CDR2: SGHRS, YFSETQ. V lost 2 bases and J lost 1, with 9 bases in between. This CDR3 reads CASSLRTVNYGYTF. DNA of the CDR3: TGCGCCAGCAGCTTACGGACAGTTAACTATGGCTACACCTTC.

The V call is TRBV28, the J call TRBJ1-4, with TRBD1 matching over 7 bases. Trimming took 7 bases from V and 5 from J; bases not matched to a gene: 10. The CDR3 totals 15 residues. Germline V gene sequence: CDR1 MDHEN, CDR2 SYDVKM. The CDR3 region is CASKRTGRRNEKLFF. In nucleotides, the CDR3 is TGTGCCAGCAAAAGGACAGGCCGAAGAAATGAAAAACTGTTTTTT.

The rearrangement links TRBV7-9 to TRBJ2-2; a possible D gene is TRBD2 (6 bases). CDR3 length: 17 amino acids. Germline assignment: CDR1 SEHNR and CDR2 FQNEAQ (reference sequence). Trimming took 1 base from V and 4 from J, leaving 16 bases between them. CDR3 loop: CASSLGQEGMSTGELFF. As DNA, the CDR3 is TGTGCCAGCAGCTTAGGGCAGGAGGGAATGAGCACCGGGGAGCTGTTTTTT.

This clone was seen a few times. V and J are TRBV7-9 and TRBJ1-4; 12 bases match TRBD1. V gave up 1 base and J gave up 5 bases; unmatched junction bases: 2. This CDR3 contains 16 residues. CDR1 SEHNR and CDR2 FQNEAQ come from the germline V gene (reference sequence). As DNA, the CDR3 is TGTGCCAGCAGCTTAGGGGACAGGGGGCGAAATGAAAAACTGTTTTTT. Its protein is CASSLGDRGRNEKLFF.

This clone was seen only once. The V and J genes are TRBV19 and TRBJ1-1; tentative D call: TRBD1 (5 bases). V lost 6 bases and J 3 bases, leaving 8 bases between the germline ends. This CDR3 contains 12 residues. Germline V CDR1 and CDR2: LNHDA, SQIVND (reference sequence). Written as DNA, the CDR3 is TGTGCCAGTAGCAAACAGGACACTGAAGCTTTCTTT. It specifies CASSKQDTEAFF.

V and J are TRBV5-1 and TRBJ2-7, with 10 bases identical to TRBD2. The V gene end was trimmed by 0 bases and the J gene end by 4 bases; junction bases not matched to a gene: 7. The CDR3 contains 16 residues. Germline V gene data show CDR1 as SGHRS and CDR2 as YFSETQ. The CDR3 is CASSLEGTSGTYEQYF. CDR3 DNA: TGCGCCAGCAGCTTGGAAGGTACTAGCGGGACGTACGAGCAGTACTTC.

V usage is TRBV27 and J usage is TRBJ2-5; D may be TRBD2 (5 bases). V gave up 6 bases and J gave up 11 bases, with 16 bases separating them. The CDR3 is 12 residues long. The V gene's germline CDR1 is MNHEY and CDR2 SMNVEV (reference sequence). In nucleotides, the CDR3 is TGTGCCAGCAGCGCGAGGGCGAGGGAGCAGTACTTC. This codes for CASSARAREQYF.

This clone was seen only a few times. The chain recombines TRBV7-2 with TRBJ1-6, with D perhaps matching TRBD1 (6 bases). The CDR3 is made up of 17 amino acids. The ends were cut back, 1 base at V and 8 bases at J, with 18 bases in the middle. CDR1 is SGHTA and CDR2 is FQGNSA in the germline V gene. The CDR3 DNA is TGTGCCAGCAGCTTAGGCCCCCGAGGCAGGGGTTATTCACCCCTCCACTTT. It is translated as CASSLGPRGRGYSPLHF.

The chain employs TRBV7-9 and TRBJ2-7; 7 bases fit TRBD1. The trim removed 5 bases at V and 2 bases at J, leaving 3 bases unmatched. CDR3 size: 13 residues. Germline assignment: CDR1 SEHNR and CDR2 FQNEAQ (reference sequence). CDR3 DNA: TGTGCCAGCAGCAGGGACAGTCCCTACGAGCAGTACTTC. This gives the protein CASSRDSPYEQYF.

V gene TRBV28 combines with J gene TRBJ1-1, with 8 bases fitting TRBD1. J lost 4 bases, V lost 3 bases, and 16 bases had no gene match. Germline lookup yields CDR1 MDHEN and CDR2 SYDVKM. This CDR3 is built from 18 residues. CDR3 DNA: TGTGCCAGCAGTTTTAGGTTCAGGGGGCCAATATTAACCACTGAAGCTTTCTTT. Translation gives CASSFRFRGPILTTEAFF. The full variable domain, completed using reference TRBV28 and TRBJ1-1, is DVKVTQSSRYLVKRTGEKVFLECVQDMDHENMFWYRQDPGLGLRLIYFSYDVKMKEKGDIPEGYSVSREKKERFSLILESASTNQTSMYLCASSFRFRGPILTTEAFFGQGTRLTVV.

Remarks on this clone: At one end the junction does not follow the germline gene, possibly because of a read error. V usage is TRBV6-5 and J usage is TRBJ2-7; 8 positions match TRBD1. Germline V CDR1 and CDR2: MNHEY, SVGAGI. The CDR3 extends over 12 amino acids. The CDR3 sequence: CASSAQGDEQYF. DNA of the CDR3: TGTGCCAGCAGTGCACAGGGGGACGAGCAGTACTTT.

The CDR3 loop is CAMGSTGSNQPQHF. CDR3 coding DNA: TGTGCCATGGGGAGCACGGGAAGCAATCAGCCCCAGCATTTT. The V call is TRBV10-3, the J call TRBJ1-5; D unclear. Per the germline V gene, CDR1 is ENHRY and CDR2 is SYGVKD. This CDR3 is built from 14 residues. The V end lost 9 bases, the J end lost 1 base, and 13 bases lay between the germline ends.

This chain connects TRBV5-6 to TRBJ1-1; 8 bases align to TRBD1. The CDR3 runs to 15 residues. Germline-derived CDR1 and CDR2 are SGHDT and YYEEEE. J gave up 6 bases and V 4 bases, and 11 bases lay outside the gene matches. In DNA, the CDR3 is TGTGCCAGCAGCCCATGGACAGGGATAAATCCTGAAGCTTTCTTT. Its protein product is CASSPWTGINPEAFF.

This clone was picked up one time. This rearrangement joins TRBV28 to TRBJ2-6, with D possibly TRBD2 on 7 matching bases. In germline, CDR1 is MDHEN, CDR2 SYDVKM. The CDR3 is 17 residues long. Trimming stripped 3 bases from V and 0 bases from J, with 12 bases between. CDR3 sequence reads: CASSFIGGVSGANVLTF. The CDR3, as DNA: TGTGCCAGCAGTTTTATAGGGGGGGTCTCTGGGGCCAACGTCCTGACTTTC.

The chain combines TRBV15 with TRBJ2-3, with TRBD1 matching over 10 bases. J gave up 3 bases and V 3 bases, and 3 bases lay outside the gene matches. This CDR3 has 15 amino acids. Germline V CDR1 and CDR2: LNHNV, YYDKDF (reference sequence). This CDR3 reads CATSRDRGATDTQYF. DNA of the CDR3: TGTGCCACCAGCAGGGACAGGGGGGCGACAGATACGCAGTATTTT.